This T cell receptor beta chain was documented in a study of graft-versus-host responses after intestinal transplantation. The CDR3 is 14 residues long. V was clipped by 5 bases and J by 4 bases, with 15 bases between them. Germline V lookup: CDR1 MNHEY, CDR2 SVGAGI. Assay used: immunoSEQ multiplex PCR; TCRdb lists only in-frame clones, some missing. Of around 18,000 clones in the sample, approximately 88% were seen once. The source material was PBMCs, sampled roughly 110 days after intestinal transplant. The rearrangement uses TRBV6-5 and TRBJ2-7; a possible D gene is TRBD1 (5 bases). The receptor was derived from a human patient who received an intestinal transplant, so some T cells may come from the graft donor. The CDR3 is CASSEGVRAYEQYF. The CDR3 DNA reads as TGTGCCAGCAGTGAAGGCGTCAGGGCTTACGAGCAGTACTTC.